The rows below give T cell receptor beta chains drawn from one sample of a study of shared clonotypes between healthy human individuals. Assay: immunoSEQ multiplex PCR; the TCRdb copy retains only in-frame clones and omits some. The sample has about 190,000 clones, approximately 62% seen once; the top ten hold under 11%. Sequencing was carried out using memory CD4+ T cells sorted from blood. The receptors originated from a young man in good health. Each CDR3 is given with its conserved first and last residue. Each record gives: CDR3 DNA, CDR3 protein, J gene, V gene, D gene, clone size. A D gene is named only where the DNA matches it firmly. The size field is filled for only some rows; it gives once, few, many or a size class.

cdr3_nt: TGTGCCAGCAGTGACAGCTCCTACAATGAGCAGTTCTTC
cdr3_aa: CASSDSSYNEQFF
j_call: TRBJ2-1
v_call: TRBV6-4
d_call: -
clone_size: -

cdr3_nt: TGTGCCAGCTCACCGAGTAAGGGCACTGAAGCTTTCTTT
cdr3_aa: CASSPSKGTEAFF
j_call: TRBJ1-1
v_call: TRBV18
d_call: -
clone_size: -

cdr3_nt: TGCGCCAGCAGCTGGGACAGTTACATTCAGTACTTC
cdr3_aa: CASSWDSYIQYF
j_call: TRBJ2-4
v_call: TRBV5-1
d_call: TRBD1
clone_size: -

cdr3_nt: TGTGCCAGCAGTCTTCTGGGCAGGGGAGGCGAGCAGTACTTC
cdr3_aa: CASSLLGRGGEQYF
j_call: TRBJ2-7
v_call: TRBV6-5
d_call: -
clone_size: few

cdr3_nt: TGTGCCAGCAGCACACAAGGGAGGGTGACCCAGTACTTC
cdr3_aa: CASSTQGRVTQYF
j_call: TRBJ2-5
v_call: TRBV7-3
d_call: TRBD2
clone_size: -

cdr3_nt: TGTGCCAGCAGTCCCCTGATCGGAGGGAACACTGAAGCTTTCTTT
cdr3_aa: CASSPLIGGNTEAFF
j_call: TRBJ1-1
v_call: TRBV28
d_call: -
clone_size: many

cdr3_nt: TGTGCCAGCAGTTTAGATCCAGGGGGACGCAATCAGCCCCAGCATTTT
cdr3_aa: CASSLDPGGRNQPQHF
j_call: TRBJ1-5
v_call: TRBV27
d_call: TRBD1
clone_size: -

cdr3_nt: TGTGCCAGCAGCCAAGGACAGGATACGCAGTATTTT
cdr3_aa: CASSQGQDTQYF
j_call: TRBJ2-3
v_call: TRBV4-2
d_call: -
clone_size: -

cdr3_nt: TGTGCCAGCAGTGCCCGGGACTACCCGAGAGAGACCCAGTACTTC
cdr3_aa: CASSARDYPRETQYF
j_call: TRBJ2-5
v_call: TRBV28
d_call: TRBD2
clone_size: -

cdr3_nt: TGTGCCAGCAGCCCGAGGGAGGGAAGCCTAACCTACGAGCAGTACTTC
cdr3_aa: CASSPREGSLTYEQYF
j_call: TRBJ2-7
v_call: TRBV11-2
d_call: TRBD2
clone_size: -

cdr3_nt: TGTGCCAGCAGCCCTATTAACAGGGTCGTAAGCTATGGCTACACCTTC
cdr3_aa: CASSPINRVVSYGYTF
j_call: TRBJ1-2
v_call: TRBV5-4
d_call: -
clone_size: -

cdr3_nt: TGTGCCAGCAGTGGCGGGTTTGAGGCCAACAATGAGCAGTTCTTC
cdr3_aa: CASSGGFEANNEQFF
j_call: TRBJ2-1
v_call: TRBV25-1
d_call: -
clone_size: -

cdr3_nt: TGCGCCAGCAGCTTACCCGGGACAGGGGGCCACAATGAGCAGTTCTTC
cdr3_aa: CASSLPGTGGHNEQFF
j_call: TRBJ2-1
v_call: TRBV5-1
d_call: TRBD1
clone_size: -

cdr3_nt: TGTGCCAGCAGCTTTAACCAAGAGACCCAGTACTTC
cdr3_aa: CASSFNQETQYF
j_call: TRBJ2-5
v_call: TRBV5-6
d_call: -
clone_size: few

cdr3_nt: TGTGCCAGCAGCTTAGACGCCGGGACAGGTACCTACGAGCAGTACTTC
cdr3_aa: CASSLDAGTGTYEQYF
j_call: TRBJ2-7
v_call: TRBV7-4
d_call: TRBD1
clone_size: -

cdr3_nt: TGTGCCAGCAGCTTGGGGGCGGGACAGACCTACGAGCAGTACTTC
cdr3_aa: CASSLGAGQTYEQYF
j_call: TRBJ2-7
v_call: TRBV5-4
d_call: -
clone_size: -

cdr3_nt: TGCGCCAGCAGCTTGGGGGGCGGAGGGTCGGATACGCAGTATTTT
cdr3_aa: CASSLGGGGSDTQYF
j_call: TRBJ2-3
v_call: TRBV5-1
d_call: -
clone_size: few

cdr3_nt: TGTGTCCTGAGGGGGAGCGGAGGAGCCACCGGGGAGCTGTTTTTT
cdr3_aa: CVLRGSGGATGELFF
j_call: TRBJ2-2
v_call: TRBV7-2
d_call: -
clone_size: -

cdr3_nt: TGTGCCAGCAGCCGTTATGACGTCCGTGAGCAGTTCTTC
cdr3_aa: CASSRYDVREQFF
j_call: TRBJ2-1
v_call: TRBV5-4
d_call: -
clone_size: -

cdr3_nt: TGTGCCAGCAGCTTTGGAGTCGAGGAGACCCAGTACTTC
cdr3_aa: CASSFGVEETQYF
j_call: TRBJ2-5
v_call: TRBV11-2
d_call: -
clone_size: -

cdr3_nt: TGTGCCAGCAGCCCTAGCGGGAGAGAGACCCAGTACTTC
cdr3_aa: CASSPSGRETQYF
j_call: TRBJ2-5
v_call: TRBV11-2
d_call: TRBD2
clone_size: -

cdr3_nt: TGTGCCAGCAGCCAAGCAGTAGACCGGGACAGGGAATACGAGCAGTACTTC
cdr3_aa: CASSQAVDRDREYEQYF
j_call: TRBJ2-7
v_call: TRBV14
d_call: TRBD1
clone_size: -

cdr3_nt: TGCGCCAGCAGCCGAACAACTAGCGACAATGAGCAGTTCTTC
cdr3_aa: CASSRTTSDNEQFF
j_call: TRBJ2-1
v_call: TRBV5-1
d_call: TRBD2
clone_size: few

cdr3_nt: TGTGCCAGCAGCTTAGGTCGGGGTACGCTGTTCTTC
cdr3_aa: CASSLGRGTLFF
j_call: TRBJ2-1
v_call: TRBV11-3
d_call: -
clone_size: -

cdr3_nt: TGTGCCAGCACCCGGGACAGGGGATCCTACGAGCAGTACTTC
cdr3_aa: CASTRDRGSYEQYF
j_call: TRBJ2-7
v_call: TRBV6-6
d_call: TRBD1
clone_size: -

cdr3_nt: TGTGCCAGCAGTCTTAGGGGAGGGAGGGCAGCGGGGTTTGAGCAGTTCTTC
cdr3_aa: CASSLRGGRAAGFEQFF
j_call: TRBJ2-1
v_call: TRBV28
d_call: TRBD2
clone_size: -

cdr3_nt: TGTGCCAGCAGACTGGGACAGGGTGGAGAGACCCAGTACTTC
cdr3_aa: CASRLGQGGETQYF
j_call: TRBJ2-5
v_call: TRBV2
d_call: TRBD1
clone_size: few

cdr3_nt: TGTGCCAGCAGCTCCCGAGCGGGAGGCGAGCAGTACTTC
cdr3_aa: CASSSRAGGEQYF
j_call: TRBJ2-7
v_call: TRBV7-3
d_call: TRBD2
clone_size: -

cdr3_nt: TGCGCCAGCAGCCAACAGGGGCAAGAGACCCAGTACTTC
cdr3_aa: CASSQQGQETQYF
j_call: TRBJ2-5
v_call: TRBV4-1
d_call: -
clone_size: -

cdr3_nt: TGTGCCAGCGGACGGGCAGGGGATTTAAGGGATGGCTACACCTTC
cdr3_aa: CASGRAGDLRDGYTF
j_call: TRBJ1-2
v_call: TRBV27
d_call: -
clone_size: -

cdr3_nt: TGTGCCAGCAGCTTTTCAGGGGATGGCTACACCTTC
cdr3_aa: CASSFSGDGYTF
j_call: TRBJ1-2
v_call: TRBV7-9
d_call: -
clone_size: -

cdr3_nt: TGTGCCAGCAGGGGGACGGCGTTGAGCTCCTACAATGAGCAGTTCTTC
cdr3_aa: CASRGTALSSYNEQFF
j_call: TRBJ2-1
v_call: TRBV5-4
d_call: -
clone_size: -

cdr3_nt: TGTGCCTCTATGCACCTAGCGGGAGATTACGAGCAGTACTTC
cdr3_aa: CASMHLAGDYEQYF
j_call: TRBJ2-7
v_call: TRBV10-3
d_call: TRBD2
clone_size: -

cdr3_nt: TGCGCCAGCAGCTTACGGGACCAACCTTCTGGTGGCTACACCTTC
cdr3_aa: CASSLRDQPSGGYTF
j_call: TRBJ1-2
v_call: TRBV5-1
d_call: -
clone_size: -

cdr3_nt: TGTGCCAGCAGCCCGAACGTCCCGAATGAAAAACTGTTTTTT
cdr3_aa: CASSPNVPNEKLFF
j_call: TRBJ1-4
v_call: TRBV2
d_call: -
clone_size: -

cdr3_nt: TGTGCCAGCATCTCGTTTTCCGACCGAACCCAGCATTTT
cdr3_aa: CASISFSDRTQHF
j_call: TRBJ1-5
v_call: TRBV28
d_call: -
clone_size: -

cdr3_nt: TGTGCCAGCAGCTCCCGAAGCGGGATCGAGCAGTACTTC
cdr3_aa: CASSSRSGIEQYF
j_call: TRBJ2-7
v_call: TRBV7-2
d_call: TRBD2
clone_size: -

cdr3_nt: TGCGCCAGCAGCTTGGCAGGCAGTTCCTACACCTTC
cdr3_aa: CASSLAGSSYTF
j_call: TRBJ1-2
v_call: TRBV5-1
d_call: -
clone_size: -

cdr3_nt: TGTGCCAGCAGTTTATTGTCGGGGTCCCTCTCCGAGCAGTACTTC
cdr3_aa: CASSLLSGSLSEQYF
j_call: TRBJ2-7
v_call: TRBV27
d_call: -
clone_size: -

cdr3_nt: TGTGCCAGCAGCTTATCCAGTGACAATGAGCAGTTCTTC
cdr3_aa: CASSLSSDNEQFF
j_call: TRBJ2-1
v_call: TRBV11-3
d_call: -
clone_size: once

cdr3_nt: TGTGCGGGATTTAGTCGGAGCGAGGGTTTCTACGAGCAGTACTTC
cdr3_aa: CAGFSRSEGFYEQYF
j_call: TRBJ2-7
v_call: TRBV2
d_call: -
clone_size: -

cdr3_nt: TGTGCCAGCAGACCCCCAATGAACACTGAAGCTTTCTTT
cdr3_aa: CASRPPMNTEAFF
j_call: TRBJ1-1
v_call: TRBV28
d_call: -
clone_size: few

cdr3_nt: TGTGCCAGCAGCTTAGCAGATACGCAGTATTTT
cdr3_aa: CASSLADTQYF
j_call: TRBJ2-3
v_call: TRBV7-2
d_call: -
clone_size: few

cdr3_nt: TGCGCCAGCAGCCGGACCGCCTGGAGCTCCTACGAGCAGTACTTC
cdr3_aa: CASSRTAWSSYEQYF
j_call: TRBJ2-7
v_call: TRBV5-1
d_call: -
clone_size: -

cdr3_nt: TGTGCCAGCAACACCTTTAGGGACAGGGTTATTAGAGATACGCAGTATTTT
cdr3_aa: CASNTFRDRVIRDTQYF
j_call: TRBJ2-3
v_call: TRBV7-6
d_call: TRBD1
clone_size: -

cdr3_nt: TGTGCCAGCAGCGCAGCTAACGGGGAGCTGTTTTTT
cdr3_aa: CASSAANGELFF
j_call: TRBJ2-2
v_call: TRBV21-1
d_call: -
clone_size: few

cdr3_nt: TGTGCCAGCTCACCCCGTACGAGCTCTGGAAACACCATATATTTT
cdr3_aa: CASSPRTSSGNTIYF
j_call: TRBJ1-3
v_call: TRBV18
d_call: -
clone_size: -

cdr3_nt: TGTGCCAGCAGTTTTAGCGGAGGAGCGGGAGCAGATACGCAGTATTTT
cdr3_aa: CASSFSGGAGADTQYF
j_call: TRBJ2-3
v_call: TRBV7-9
d_call: TRBD2
clone_size: -

cdr3_nt: TGTGCCAGCAGCATTTCAGGGGGTTTAGAGACCCAGTACTTC
cdr3_aa: CASSISGGLETQYF
j_call: TRBJ2-5
v_call: TRBV9
d_call: TRBD1
clone_size: -

cdr3_nt: TGTGCCAGCAGTTTCCTCTCGGGAGGGGCTAACTATGGCTACACCTTC
cdr3_aa: CASSFLSGGANYGYTF
j_call: TRBJ1-2
v_call: TRBV27
d_call: -
clone_size: few

cdr3_nt: TGTGCCAGCAGCTTAGCGTTAGGGAGCTCCTACGAGCAGTACTTC
cdr3_aa: CASSLALGSSYEQYF
j_call: TRBJ2-7
v_call: TRBV7-9
d_call: -
clone_size: -

cdr3_nt: TGTGCCAGCAGTTCCCACGGGGGCCTTGAATACGAGCAGTACTTC
cdr3_aa: CASSSHGGLEYEQYF
j_call: TRBJ2-7
v_call: TRBV25-1
d_call: -
clone_size: -

cdr3_nt: TGTGCCAGCAGTGTATCTATCAAGGGCAGCAATCAGCCCCAGCATTTT
cdr3_aa: CASSVSIKGSNQPQHF
j_call: TRBJ1-5
v_call: TRBV28
d_call: -
clone_size: few

cdr3_nt: TGTGCCAGCAGCCAAGGTTCCTGGGTTGGGGGCGATACGCAGTATTTT
cdr3_aa: CASSQGSWVGGDTQYF
j_call: TRBJ2-3
v_call: TRBV14
d_call: -
clone_size: -

cdr3_nt: TGCAGCGCCAGGACCCAAGAGACCCAGTACTTC
cdr3_aa: CSARTQETQYF
j_call: TRBJ2-5
v_call: TRBV29-1
d_call: -
clone_size: -

cdr3_nt: TGTGCCAGCAGGCGGATGGGGAAAGAGACCCAGTACTTC
cdr3_aa: CASRRMGKETQYF
j_call: TRBJ2-5
v_call: TRBV7-2
d_call: -
clone_size: -

cdr3_nt: TGTGCCAGCAGCCTCGCGGGGTCAGGCTACACCTTC
cdr3_aa: CASSLAGSGYTF
j_call: TRBJ1-2
v_call: TRBV28
d_call: -
clone_size: once